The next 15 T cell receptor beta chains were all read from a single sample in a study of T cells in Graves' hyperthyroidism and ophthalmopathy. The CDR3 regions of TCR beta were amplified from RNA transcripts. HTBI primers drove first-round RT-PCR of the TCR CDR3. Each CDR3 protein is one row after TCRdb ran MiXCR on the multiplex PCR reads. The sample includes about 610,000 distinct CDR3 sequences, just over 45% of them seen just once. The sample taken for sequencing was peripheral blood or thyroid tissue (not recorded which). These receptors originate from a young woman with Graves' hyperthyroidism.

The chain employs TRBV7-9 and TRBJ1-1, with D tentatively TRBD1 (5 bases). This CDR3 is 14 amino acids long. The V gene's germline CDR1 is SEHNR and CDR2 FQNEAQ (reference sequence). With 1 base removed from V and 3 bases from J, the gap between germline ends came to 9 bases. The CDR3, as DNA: TGTGCCAGCAGCTTAGATTCAGGGTACACTGAAGCTTTCTTT. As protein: CASSLDSGYTEAFF.

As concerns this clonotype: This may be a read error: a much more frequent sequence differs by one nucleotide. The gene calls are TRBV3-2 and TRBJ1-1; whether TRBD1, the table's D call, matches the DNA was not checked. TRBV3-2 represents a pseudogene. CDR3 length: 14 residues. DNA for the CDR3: TGTGCCAGCAGCCAGGGACAGCCGAACACTGAAGCTTTCTTT. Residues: CASSQGQPNTEAFF.

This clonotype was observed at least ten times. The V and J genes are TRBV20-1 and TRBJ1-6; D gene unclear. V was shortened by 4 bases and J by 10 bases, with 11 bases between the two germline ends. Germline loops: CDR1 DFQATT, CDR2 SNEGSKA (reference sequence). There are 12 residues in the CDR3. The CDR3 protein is CSATPGSSPLHF. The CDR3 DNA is TGCAGTGCTACTCCAGGATCCTCACCCCTCCACTTT.

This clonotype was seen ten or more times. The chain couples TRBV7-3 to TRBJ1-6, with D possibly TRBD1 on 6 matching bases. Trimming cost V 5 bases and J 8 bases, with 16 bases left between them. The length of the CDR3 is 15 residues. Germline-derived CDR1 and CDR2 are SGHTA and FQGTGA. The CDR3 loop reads CASSKQGREDSPLHF. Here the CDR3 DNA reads TGTGCCAGCAGCAAACAGGGAAGAGAGGATTCACCCCTCCACTTT.

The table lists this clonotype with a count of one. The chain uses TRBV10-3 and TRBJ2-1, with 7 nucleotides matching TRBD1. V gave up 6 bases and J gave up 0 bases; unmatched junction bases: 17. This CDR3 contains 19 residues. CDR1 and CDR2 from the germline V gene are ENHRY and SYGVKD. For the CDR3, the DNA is TGTGCCATCAGGGACCCGGACAGGCTAGCTCAGAGCTCCTACAATGAGCAGTTCTTC. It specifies CAIRDPDRLAQSSYNEQFF.

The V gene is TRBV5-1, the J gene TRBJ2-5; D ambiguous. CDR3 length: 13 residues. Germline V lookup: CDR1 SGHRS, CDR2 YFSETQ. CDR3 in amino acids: CVTQLGLGETQYF. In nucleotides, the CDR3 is TGCGTTACCCAGCTGGGGTTAGGAGAGACCCAGTACTTC.

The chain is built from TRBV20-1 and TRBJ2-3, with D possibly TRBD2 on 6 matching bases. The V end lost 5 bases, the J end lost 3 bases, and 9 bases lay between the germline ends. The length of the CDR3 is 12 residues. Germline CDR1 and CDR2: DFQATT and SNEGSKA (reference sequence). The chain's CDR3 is CSAWRDTDTQYF. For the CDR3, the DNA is TGCAGTGCTTGGCGGGATACAGATACGCAGTATTTT.

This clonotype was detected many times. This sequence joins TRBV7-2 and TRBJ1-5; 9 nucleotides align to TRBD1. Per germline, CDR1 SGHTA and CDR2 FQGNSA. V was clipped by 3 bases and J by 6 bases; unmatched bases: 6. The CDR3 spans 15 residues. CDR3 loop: CASSFTGGAGQPQHF. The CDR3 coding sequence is TGTGCCAGCAGCTTTACAGGGGGCGCCGGTCAGCCCCAGCATTTT.

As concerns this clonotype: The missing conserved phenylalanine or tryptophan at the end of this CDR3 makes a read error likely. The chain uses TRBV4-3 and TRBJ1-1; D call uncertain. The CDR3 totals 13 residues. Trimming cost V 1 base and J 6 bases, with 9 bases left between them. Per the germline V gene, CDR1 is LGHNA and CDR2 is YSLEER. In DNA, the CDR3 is TGCGCCAGCAGCCAAGGCGTGAATGCTGAAGCTTTCCTT. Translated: CASSQGVNAEAFL.

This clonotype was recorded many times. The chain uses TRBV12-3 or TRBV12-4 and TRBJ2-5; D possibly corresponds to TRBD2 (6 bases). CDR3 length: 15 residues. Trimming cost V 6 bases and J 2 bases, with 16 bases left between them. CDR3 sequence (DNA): TGTGCCAGCAGCTTGGGGTTAGCGGTTCAAGAGACCCAGTACTTC. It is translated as CASSLGLAVQETQYF.

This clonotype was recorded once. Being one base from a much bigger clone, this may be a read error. This chain's CDR3 is CASGGGSSDNYGYTF. In DNA, the CDR3 is TGTGCCAGTGGGGGGGGGAGTTCGGATAACTATGGCTACACCTTC. The V gene is TRBV19, the J gene TRBJ1-2; possibly TRBD1 for D (5 bases). Trimming left V 8 bases short and J 1 base short, with 17 bases between. CDR1 is LNHDA, CDR2 SQIVND, per germline (reference sequence). CDR3 length: 15 residues.

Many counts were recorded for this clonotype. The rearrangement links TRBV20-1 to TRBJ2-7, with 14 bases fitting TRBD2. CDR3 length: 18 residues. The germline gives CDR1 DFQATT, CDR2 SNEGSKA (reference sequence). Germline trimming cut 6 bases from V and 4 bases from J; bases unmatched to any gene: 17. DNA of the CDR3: TGCAGTGCCTCTGCCAGACTAGCGGGAGGGCCCGGGGGTTACGAGCAGTACTTC. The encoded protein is CSASARLAGGPGGYEQYF.

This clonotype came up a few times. The DNA of the CDR3 is TGTGCCACCAGTGATCAGGCGGGCCGATACAATGAGCAGTTCTTC. It encodes CATSDQAGRYNEQFF. V gene TRBV24-1 combines with J gene TRBJ2-1; D is perhaps TRBD2 (5 bases). Germline loops: CDR1 KGHDR, CDR2 SFDVKD. The CDR3 spans 15 residues. V gave up 3 bases and J gave up 4 bases, with 12 bases separating them.

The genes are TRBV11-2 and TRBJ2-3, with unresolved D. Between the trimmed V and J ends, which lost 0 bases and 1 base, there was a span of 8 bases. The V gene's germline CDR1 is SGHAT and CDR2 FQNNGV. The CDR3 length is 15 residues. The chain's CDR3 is CASSLDLGRTDTQYF. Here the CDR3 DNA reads TGTGCCAGCAGCTTAGATTTAGGTCGCACAGATACGCAGTATTTT.

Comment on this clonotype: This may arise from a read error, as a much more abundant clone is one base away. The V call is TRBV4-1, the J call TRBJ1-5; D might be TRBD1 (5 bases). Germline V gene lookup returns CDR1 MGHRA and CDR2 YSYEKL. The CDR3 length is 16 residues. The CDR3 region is CAGSQGTGWGDQPQHF. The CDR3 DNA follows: TGCGCCGGCAGCCAAGGAACAGGATGGGGTGATCAGCCCCAGCATTTT.